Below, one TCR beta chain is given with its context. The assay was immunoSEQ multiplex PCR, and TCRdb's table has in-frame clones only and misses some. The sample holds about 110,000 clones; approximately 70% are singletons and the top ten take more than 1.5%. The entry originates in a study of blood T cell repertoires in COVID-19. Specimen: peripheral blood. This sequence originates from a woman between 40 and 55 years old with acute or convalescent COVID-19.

CDR3 amino acids: CASSLATVGGVPYNSPLHF. As DNA, the CDR3 is TGCGCCAGCAGCTTGGCAACGGTAGGGGGGGTGCCCTATAATTCACCCCTCCACTTT. The chain couples TRBV5-1 to TRBJ1-6; D perhaps matches TRBD1 (6 bases). This CDR3 has 19 amino acids. In germline, CDR1 is SGHRS, CDR2 YFSETQ. Trimming removed 0 bases from V and 2 bases from J, with 18 bases in between.